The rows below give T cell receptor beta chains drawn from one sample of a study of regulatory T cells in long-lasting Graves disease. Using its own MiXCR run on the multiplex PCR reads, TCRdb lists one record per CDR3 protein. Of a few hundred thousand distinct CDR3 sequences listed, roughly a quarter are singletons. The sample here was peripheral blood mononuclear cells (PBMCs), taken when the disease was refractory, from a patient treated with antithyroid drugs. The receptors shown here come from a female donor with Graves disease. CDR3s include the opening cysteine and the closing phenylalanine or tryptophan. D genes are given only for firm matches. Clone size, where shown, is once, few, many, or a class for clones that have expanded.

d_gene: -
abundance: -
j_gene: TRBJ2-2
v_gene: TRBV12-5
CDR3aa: CASGLQSGELFF
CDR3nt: TGTGCTAGTGGTTTGCAGTCCGGGGAGCTGTTTTTT

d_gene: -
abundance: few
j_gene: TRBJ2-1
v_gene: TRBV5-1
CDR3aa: CASSSPRGTYNEQFF
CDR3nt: TGCGCCAGCAGCTCGCCCCGGGGGACCTACAATGAGCAGTTCTTC

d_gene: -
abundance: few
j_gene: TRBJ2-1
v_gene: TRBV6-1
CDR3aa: CASTSVLATYNEQFF
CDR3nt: TGTGCCAGCACGAGCGTTTTGGCGACCTACAATGAGCAGTTCTTC

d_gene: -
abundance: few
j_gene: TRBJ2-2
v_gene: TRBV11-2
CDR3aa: CASSLSFAGNTGELFF
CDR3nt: TGTGCCAGCAGCCTCAGTTTTGCGGGGAACACCGGGGAGCTGTTTTTT

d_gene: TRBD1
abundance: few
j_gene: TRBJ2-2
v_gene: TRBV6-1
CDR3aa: CASRGNRDRGRIVSGELFF
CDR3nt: TGTGCCAGCAGGGGAAACCGGGACAGGGGGAGGATAGTATCCGGGGAGCTGTTTTTT

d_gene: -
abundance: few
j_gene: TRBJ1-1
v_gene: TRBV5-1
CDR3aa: CASSLLGRFEAFF
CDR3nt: TGCGCCAGCAGCTTGCTTGGGCGTTTTGAAGCTTTCTTT

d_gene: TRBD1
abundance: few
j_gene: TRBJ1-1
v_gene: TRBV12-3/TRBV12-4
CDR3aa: CASSLASGTGVTEAFF
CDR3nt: TGTGCCAGCAGTTTGGCTTCCGGGACAGGGGTAACTGAAGCTTTCTTT

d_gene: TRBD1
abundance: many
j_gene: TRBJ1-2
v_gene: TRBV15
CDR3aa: CATSSALGQGFGYTF
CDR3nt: TGTGCCACCAGCTCTGCCCTGGGACAGGGGTTTGGCTACACCTTC

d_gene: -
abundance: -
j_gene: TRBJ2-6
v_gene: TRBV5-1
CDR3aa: CASSPQPGANVLTF
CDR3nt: TGCGCCAGCAGTCCCCAACCCGGGGCCAACGTCCTGACTTTC

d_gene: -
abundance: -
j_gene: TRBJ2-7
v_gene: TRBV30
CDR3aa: CAWRRSVGTYEQYF
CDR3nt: TGTGCCTGGAGGAGGAGCGTTGGGACCTACGAGCAGTACTTC

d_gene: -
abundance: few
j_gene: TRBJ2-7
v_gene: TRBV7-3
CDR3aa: CASSLTGPSARYEQYF
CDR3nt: TGTGCCAGCAGCTTAACGGGGCCTAGCGCGCGGTACGAGCAGTACTTC

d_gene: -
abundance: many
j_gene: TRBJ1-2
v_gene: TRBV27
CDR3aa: CASSRLGNYGYTF
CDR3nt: TGTGCCAGCAGTAGGTTAGGAAACTATGGCTACACCTTC

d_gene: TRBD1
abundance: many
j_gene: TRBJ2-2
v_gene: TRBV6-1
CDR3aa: CASRPPRTSGQDTGELFF
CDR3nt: TGTGCCAGCAGACCTCCTAGGACTTCGGGACAGGACACCGGGGAGCTGTTTTTT

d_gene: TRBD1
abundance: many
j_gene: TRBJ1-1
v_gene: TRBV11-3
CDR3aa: CASSPGTGIWGQNTEAFF
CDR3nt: TGTGCCAGCAGCCCAGGGACAGGGATTTGGGGCCAGAACACTGAAGCTTTCTTT

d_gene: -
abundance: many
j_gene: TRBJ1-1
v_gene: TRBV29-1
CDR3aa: CSVGRDNMNTEAFF
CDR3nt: TGCAGCGTTGGCCGGGACAATATGAACACTGAAGCTTTCTTT

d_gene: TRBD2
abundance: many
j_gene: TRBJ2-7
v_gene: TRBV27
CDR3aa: CASSLFSGEPYEQYF
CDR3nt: TGTGCCAGCAGTTTATTTAGCGGGGAACCCTACGAGCAGTACTTC

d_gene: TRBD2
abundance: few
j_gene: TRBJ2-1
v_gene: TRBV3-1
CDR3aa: CASSNLAGGNNEQFF
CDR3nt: TGTGCCAGCAGCAACCTAGCGGGGGGTAACAATGAGCAGTTCTTC

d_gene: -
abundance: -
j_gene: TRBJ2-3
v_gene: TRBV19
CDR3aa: CASSPRGDLLDTQYF
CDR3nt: TGTGCCAGTAGCCCCCGTGGGGACCTCCTCGATACGCAGTATTTT

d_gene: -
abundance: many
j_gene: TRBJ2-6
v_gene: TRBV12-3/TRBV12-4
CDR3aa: CASSLAGGKHSGANVLTF
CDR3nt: TGTGCCAGCAGTTTAGCCGGAGGGAAGCACTCTGGGGCCAACGTCCTGACTTTC

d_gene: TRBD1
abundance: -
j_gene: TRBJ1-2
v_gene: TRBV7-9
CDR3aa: CASTELTGAGYTF
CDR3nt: TGTGCCAGCACCGAATTGACAGGGGCCGGCTACACCTTC

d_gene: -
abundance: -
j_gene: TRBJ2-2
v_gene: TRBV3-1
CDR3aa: CASSQVMQTGELFF
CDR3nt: TGTGCCAGCAGCCAAGTTATGCAGACCGGGGAGCTGTTTTTT

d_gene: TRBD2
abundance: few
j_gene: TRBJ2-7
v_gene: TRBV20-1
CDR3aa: CSAGAGSVYEQYF
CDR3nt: TGCAGTGCCGGAGCGGGATCGGTCTACGAGCAGTACTTC

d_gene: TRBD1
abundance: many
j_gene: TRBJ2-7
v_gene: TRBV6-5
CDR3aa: CASSYLGTGDGEQYF
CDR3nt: TGTGCCAGCAGTTACCTCGGGACAGGGGACGGCGAGCAGTACTTC

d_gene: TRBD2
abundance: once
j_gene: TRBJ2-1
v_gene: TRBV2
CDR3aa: CASSDHPGLPNQYNEQFF
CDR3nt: TGTGCCAGCAGTGACCACCCGGGACTACCCAACCAGTACAATGAGCAGTTCTTC

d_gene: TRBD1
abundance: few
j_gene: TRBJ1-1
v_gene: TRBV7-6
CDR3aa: CASRRQGVSEAFF
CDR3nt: TGTGCCAGCAGACGACAGGGGGTCTCTGAAGCTTTCTTT

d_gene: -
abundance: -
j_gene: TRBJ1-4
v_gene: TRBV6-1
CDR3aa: CASILGSTNEKLFF
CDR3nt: TGTGCCAGCATCCTGGGATCAACTAATGAAAAACTGTTTTTT

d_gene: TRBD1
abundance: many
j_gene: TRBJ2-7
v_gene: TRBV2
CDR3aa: CASSEAGGQGVMEQYF
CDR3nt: TGTGCCAGCAGTGAAGCTGGGGGACAGGGGGTGATGGAGCAGTACTTC

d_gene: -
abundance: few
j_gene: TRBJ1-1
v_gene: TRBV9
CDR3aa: CASSQGRIHTEAFF
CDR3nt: TGTGCCAGCAGCCAGGGACGGATCCACACTGAAGCTTTCTTT

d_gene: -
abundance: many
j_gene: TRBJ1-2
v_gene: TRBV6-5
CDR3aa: CASSYSGPGGYTF
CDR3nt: TGTGCCAGCAGTTACTCGGGTCCGGGCGGCTACACCTTC

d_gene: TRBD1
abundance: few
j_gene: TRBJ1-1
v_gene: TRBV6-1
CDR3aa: CASSDSRTGGAAKAFF
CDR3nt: TGTGCCAGCAGTGACTCCAGGACAGGGGGCGCAGCCAAAGCTTTCTTT

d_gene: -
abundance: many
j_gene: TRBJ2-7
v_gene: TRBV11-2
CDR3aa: CASSLEVSWDEQYF
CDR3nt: TGTGCCAGCAGCTTAGAGGTTAGCTGGGACGAGCAGTACTTC

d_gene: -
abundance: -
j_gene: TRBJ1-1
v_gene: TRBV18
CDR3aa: CASSPSRGENTEAFF
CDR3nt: TGTGCCAGCTCACCAAGCAGGGGTGAGAACACTGAAGCTTTCTTT

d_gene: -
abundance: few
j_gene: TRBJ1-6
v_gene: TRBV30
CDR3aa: CAWRIDPNSPLHF
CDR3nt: TGTGCCTGGAGGATAGACCCTAATTCACCCCTCCACTTT

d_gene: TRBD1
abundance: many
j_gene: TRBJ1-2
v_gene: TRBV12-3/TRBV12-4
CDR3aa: CASSFGTGDPYGYTF
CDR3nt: TGTGCCAGCAGTTTCGGGACAGGCGATCCCTATGGCTACACCTTC

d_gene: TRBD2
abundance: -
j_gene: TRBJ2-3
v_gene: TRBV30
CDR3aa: CAWSVTSGRVDTQYF
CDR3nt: TGTGCCTGGAGTGTAACTAGCGGGAGGGTAGATACGCAGTATTTT

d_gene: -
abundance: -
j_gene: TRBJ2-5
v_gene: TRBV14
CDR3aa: CASSQFVGMTQEAQYF
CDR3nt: TGTGCCAGCAGCCAATTCGTAGGGATGACACAAGAGGCCCAGTACTTC

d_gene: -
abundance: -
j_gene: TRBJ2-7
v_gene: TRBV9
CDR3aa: CASSVSTGMPYEQYF
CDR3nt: TGTGCCAGCAGCGTATCTACAGGGATGCCCTACGAGCAGTACTTC

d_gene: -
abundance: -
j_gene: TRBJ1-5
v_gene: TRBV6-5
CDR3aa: CASSSARPSNQPQHF
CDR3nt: TGTGCCAGCAGTTCGGCCAGGCCAAGCAATCAGCCCCAGCATTTT

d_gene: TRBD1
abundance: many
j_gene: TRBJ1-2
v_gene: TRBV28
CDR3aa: CASTGLIQGASYGYTF
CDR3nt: TGTGCCAGCACGGGGTTGATCCAGGGGGCAAGCTATGGCTACACCTTC

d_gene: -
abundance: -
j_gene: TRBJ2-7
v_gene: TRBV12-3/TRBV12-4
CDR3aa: CASRQQGAPYEQYF
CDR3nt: TGTGCCAGCAGGCAACAGGGTGCCCCCTACGAGCAGTACTTC

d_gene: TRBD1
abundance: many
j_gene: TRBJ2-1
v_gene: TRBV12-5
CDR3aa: CASGLFRDRFYNEQFF
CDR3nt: TGTGCTAGTGGTTTATTCCGGGACAGGTTCTACAATGAGCAGTTCTTC

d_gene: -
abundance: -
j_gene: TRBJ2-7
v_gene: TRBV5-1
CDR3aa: CASSFTGHYYEQYF
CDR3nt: TGCGCCAGCAGCTTCACCGGGCATTACTACGAGCAGTACTTC

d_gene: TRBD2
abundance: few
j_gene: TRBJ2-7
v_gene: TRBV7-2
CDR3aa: CASSLTSGKYEQYF
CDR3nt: TGTGCCAGCAGCTTAACTAGCGGGAAATACGAGCAGTACTTC

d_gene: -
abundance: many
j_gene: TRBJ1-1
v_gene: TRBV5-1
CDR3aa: CASSLDGRPNTEAFF
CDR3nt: TGCGCCAGCAGCTTGGATGGCAGGCCGAACACTGAAGCTTTCTTT

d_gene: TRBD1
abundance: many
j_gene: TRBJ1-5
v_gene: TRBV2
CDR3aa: CASSLTGGLGVGVPQHF
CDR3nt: TGTGCCAGCAGTCTGACAGGGGGCTTAGGGGTAGGGGTGCCCCAGCATTTT

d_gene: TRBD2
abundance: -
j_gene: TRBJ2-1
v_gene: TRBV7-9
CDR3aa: CASSLEAGKNEQFF
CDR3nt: TGTGCCAGCAGCTTAGAAGCGGGAAAAAATGAGCAGTTCTTC

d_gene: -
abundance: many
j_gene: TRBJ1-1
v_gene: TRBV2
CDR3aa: CASRDEMNTEAFF
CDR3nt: TGTGCCAGCCGGGACGAAATGAACACTGAAGCTTTCTTT

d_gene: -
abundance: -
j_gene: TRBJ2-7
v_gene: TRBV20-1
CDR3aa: CSARGDSLREQYF
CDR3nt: TGCAGTGCTAGGGGGGACTCCCTAAGGGAGCAGTACTTC

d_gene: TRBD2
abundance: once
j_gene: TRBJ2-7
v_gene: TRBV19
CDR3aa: CASSIRTSGAYEQYF
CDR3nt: TGTGCCAGTAGTATCCGGACTAGCGGGGCCTACGAGCAGTACTTC

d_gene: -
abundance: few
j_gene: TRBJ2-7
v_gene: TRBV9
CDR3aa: CASSQQEEFEQYF
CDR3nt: TGTGCCAGCAGCCAACAAGAGGAGTTCGAGCAGTACTTC

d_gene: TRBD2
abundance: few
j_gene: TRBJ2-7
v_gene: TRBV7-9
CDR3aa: CASSPAGVIHEQYF
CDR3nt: TGTGCCAGCAGCCCCGCGGGAGTAATCCACGAGCAGTACTTC

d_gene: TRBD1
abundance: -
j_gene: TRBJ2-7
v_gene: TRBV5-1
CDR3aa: CASSHGQGAYEQYF
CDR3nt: TGCGCCAGCAGCCATGGACAGGGGGCCTACGAGCAGTACTTC

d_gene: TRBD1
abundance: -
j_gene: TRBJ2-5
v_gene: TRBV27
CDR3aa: CASRWTGGKETQYF
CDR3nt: TGTGCCAGCAGGTGGACAGGGGGGAAGGAGACCCAGTACTTC

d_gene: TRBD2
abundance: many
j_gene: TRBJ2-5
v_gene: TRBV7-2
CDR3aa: CASSLGPGRADRETQYF
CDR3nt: TGTGCCAGCAGCTTAGGGCCCGGGAGGGCCGATAGGGAGACCCAGTACTTC

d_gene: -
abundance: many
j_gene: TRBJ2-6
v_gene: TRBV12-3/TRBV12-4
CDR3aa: CASRGPDGSGANVLTF
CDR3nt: TGTGCCAGCCGGGGGCCGGACGGCTCTGGGGCCAACGTCCTGACTTTC

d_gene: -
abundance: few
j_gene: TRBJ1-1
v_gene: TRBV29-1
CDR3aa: CSVDGFGEFMNTEAFF
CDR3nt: TGCAGCGTTGATGGTTTCGGGGAATTCATGAACACTGAAGCTTTCTTT